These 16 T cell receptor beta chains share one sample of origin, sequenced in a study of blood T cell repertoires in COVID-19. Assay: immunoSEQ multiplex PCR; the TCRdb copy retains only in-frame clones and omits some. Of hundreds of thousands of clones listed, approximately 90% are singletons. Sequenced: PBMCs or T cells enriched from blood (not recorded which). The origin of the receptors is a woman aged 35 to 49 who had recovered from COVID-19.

This chain's CDR3 is CASSELKQESTGELFF. In DNA form, the CDR3 reads TGTGCCAGCAGTGAATTGAAGCAAGAGAGCACCGGGGAGCTGTTTTTT. This chain connects TRBV25-1 to TRBJ2-2, with D unclear. Germline assignment: CDR1 MGHDK and CDR2 SYGVNS. This CDR3 comprises 16 residues. V lost 1 base and J lost 4, with 13 bases in between.

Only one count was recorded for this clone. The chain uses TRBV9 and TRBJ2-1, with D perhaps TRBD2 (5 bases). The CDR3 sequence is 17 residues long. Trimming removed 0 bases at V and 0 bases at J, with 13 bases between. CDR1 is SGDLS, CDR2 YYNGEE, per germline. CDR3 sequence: CASSVADSAYSYNEQFF. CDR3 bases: TGTGCCAGCAGCGTAGCTGATAGCGCGTACTCCTACAATGAGCAGTTCTTC.

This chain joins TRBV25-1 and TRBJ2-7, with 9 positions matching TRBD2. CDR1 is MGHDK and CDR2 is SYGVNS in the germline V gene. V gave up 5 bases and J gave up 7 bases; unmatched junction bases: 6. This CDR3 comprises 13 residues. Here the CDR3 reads CASSLAGILEQYF. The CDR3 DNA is TGTGCCAGCAGTCTAGCGGGGATCTTAGAGCAGTACTTC.

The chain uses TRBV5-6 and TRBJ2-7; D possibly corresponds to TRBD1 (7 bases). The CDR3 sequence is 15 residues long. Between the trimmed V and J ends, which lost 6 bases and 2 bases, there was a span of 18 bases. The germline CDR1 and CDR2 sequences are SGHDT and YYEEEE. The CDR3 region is CASTLAGGSPYEQYF. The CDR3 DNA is TGTGCCAGCACTCTTGCAGGGGGGTCTCCCTACGAGCAGTACTTC.

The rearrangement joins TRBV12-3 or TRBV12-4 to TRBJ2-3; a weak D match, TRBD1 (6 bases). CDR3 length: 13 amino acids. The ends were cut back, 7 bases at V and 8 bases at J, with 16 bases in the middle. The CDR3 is CASIMWVGGTQYF. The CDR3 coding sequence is TGTGCCAGCATCATGTGGGTAGGGGGTACGCAGTATTTT.

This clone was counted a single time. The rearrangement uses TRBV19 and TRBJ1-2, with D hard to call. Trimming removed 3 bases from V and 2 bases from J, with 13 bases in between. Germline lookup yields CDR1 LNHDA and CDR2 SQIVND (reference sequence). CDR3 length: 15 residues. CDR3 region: CASSILSVFNYGYTF. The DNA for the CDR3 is TGTGCCAGTAGTATTCTTTCGGTGTTCAACTATGGCTACACCTTC.

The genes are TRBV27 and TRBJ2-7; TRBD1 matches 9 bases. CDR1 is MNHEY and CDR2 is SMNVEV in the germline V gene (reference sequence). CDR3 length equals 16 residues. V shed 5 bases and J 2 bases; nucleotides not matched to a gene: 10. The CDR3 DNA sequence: TGTGCCAGCAGTGCGGCGACAGGGGGAAAGACCTACGAGCAGTACTTC. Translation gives CASSAATGGKTYEQYF.

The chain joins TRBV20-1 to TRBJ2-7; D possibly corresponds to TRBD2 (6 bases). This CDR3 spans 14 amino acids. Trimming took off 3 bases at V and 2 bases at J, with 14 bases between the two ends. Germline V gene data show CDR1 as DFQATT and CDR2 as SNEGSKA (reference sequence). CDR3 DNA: TGCAGTGCTAGTAGGGAGGCCCTGACCTACGAGCAGTACTTC. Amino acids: CSASREALTYEQYF.

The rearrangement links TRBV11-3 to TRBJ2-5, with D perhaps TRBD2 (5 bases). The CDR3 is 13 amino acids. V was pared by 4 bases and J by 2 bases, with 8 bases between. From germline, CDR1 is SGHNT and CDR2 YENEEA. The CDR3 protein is CASSWEYQETQYF. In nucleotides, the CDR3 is TGTGCCAGCAGCTGGGAGTATCAAGAGACCCAGTACTTC.

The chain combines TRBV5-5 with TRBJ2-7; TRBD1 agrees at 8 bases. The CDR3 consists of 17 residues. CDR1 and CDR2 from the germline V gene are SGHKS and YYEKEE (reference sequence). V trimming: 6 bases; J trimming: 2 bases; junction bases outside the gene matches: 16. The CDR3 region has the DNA TGTGCCAGCACTACGAGGGACCCACAGGGGGGTCCCTACGAGCAGTACTTC. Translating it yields CASTTRDPQGGPYEQYF. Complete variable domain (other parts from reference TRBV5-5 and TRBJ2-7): DAGVTQSPTHLIKTRGQQVTLRCSPISGHKSVSWYQQVLGQGPQFIFQYYEKEERGRGNFPDRFSARQFPNYSSELNVNALLLGDSALYLCASTTRDPQGGPYEQYFGPGTRLTVT.

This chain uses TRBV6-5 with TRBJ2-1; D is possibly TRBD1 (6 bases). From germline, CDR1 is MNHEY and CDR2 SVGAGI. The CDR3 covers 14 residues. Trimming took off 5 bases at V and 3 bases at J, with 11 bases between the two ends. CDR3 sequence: CASSRRQVYNEQFF. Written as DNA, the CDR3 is TGTGCCAGCAGTAGAAGACAGGTCTACAATGAGCAGTTCTTC.

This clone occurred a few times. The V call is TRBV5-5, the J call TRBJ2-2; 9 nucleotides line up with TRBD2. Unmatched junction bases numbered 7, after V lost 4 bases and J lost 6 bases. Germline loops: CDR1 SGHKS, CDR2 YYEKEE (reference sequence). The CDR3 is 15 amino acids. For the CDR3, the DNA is TGTGCCAGCAGCATTAGCGGGAGAAACGCCGGGGAGCTGTTTTTT. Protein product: CASSISGRNAGELFF.

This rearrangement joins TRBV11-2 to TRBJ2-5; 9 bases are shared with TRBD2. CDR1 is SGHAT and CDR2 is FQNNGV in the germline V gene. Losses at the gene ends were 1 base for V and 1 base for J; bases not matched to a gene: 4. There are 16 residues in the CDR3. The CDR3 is CASSLVAGGGQETQYF. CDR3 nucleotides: TGTGCCAGCAGCTTAGTGGCGGGGGGGGGCCAAGAGACCCAGTACTTC.

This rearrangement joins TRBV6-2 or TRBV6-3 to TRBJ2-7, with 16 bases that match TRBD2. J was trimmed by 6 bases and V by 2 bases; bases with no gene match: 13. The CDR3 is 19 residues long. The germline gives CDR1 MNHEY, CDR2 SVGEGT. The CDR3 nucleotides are TGTGCCAGCAGTTACCGGGGACTAGCGGGAGGGCCCCCCCGGGGCGAGCAGTACTTC. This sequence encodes CASSYRGLAGGPPRGEQYF.

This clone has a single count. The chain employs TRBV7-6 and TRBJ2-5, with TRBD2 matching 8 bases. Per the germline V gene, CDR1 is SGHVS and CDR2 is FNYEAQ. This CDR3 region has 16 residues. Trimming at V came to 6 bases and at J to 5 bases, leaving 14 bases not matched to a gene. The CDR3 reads CASSLSSGRWAETQYF. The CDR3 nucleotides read TGTGCCAGCAGTCTTTCAAGCGGGAGATGGGCCGAGACCCAGTACTTC.

CDR3 DNA: TGTGCCAGCATCGCCGACAGGGTAGGAAACACCATATATTTT. It codes for CASIADRVGNTIYF. The chain has TRBV28 and TRBJ1-3, with 7 bases fitting TRBD1. With V trimmed by 7 bases and J by 4 bases, 7 bases remained unmatched. This CDR3 has 14 amino acids. CDR1 is MDHEN, CDR2 SYDVKM, per germline.